This is a list of T cell receptor beta chains from one sample in a study of blood T cell repertoires in COVID-19. Profiled with immunoSEQ multiplex PCR; TCRdb holds only in-frame clones, not every one. The top ten hold under 5.5% of the sample, which has roughly 280,000 clones, under 90% seen once. Sequencing used peripheral blood. These receptors originate from a man between 60 and 75 years old with acute or convalescent COVID-19. Each CDR3 is given with its conserved first and last residue. Fields, in order: V gene, J gene, D gene, clone size, CDR3 protein, CDR3 DNA. The D gene is left open where the match is weak. A row's size may be missing; if present it is once, few, many or a size class.

TRBV5-1	TRBJ2-5	-	-	CASSGRDTETQYF	TGCGCCAGCAGCGGCCGGGACACGGAGACCCAGTACTTC
TRBV11-3	TRBJ1-1	-	-	CASSQRMGQGNTEAFF	TGTGCCAGCAGCCAAAGGATGGGGCAGGGGAACACTGAAGCTTTCTTT
TRBV3-1/TRBV3-2	TRBJ1-6	-	once	CASSQEADGSPLHF	TGTGCCAGCAGCCAAGAAGCGGACGGTTCACCCCTCCACTTT
TRBV7-9	TRBJ1-4	TRBD1	-	CASSPQGGSVTTNEKLFF	TGTGCCAGCAGCCCACAGGGGGGTAGTGTTACGACTAATGAAAAACTGTTTTTT
TRBV12-5	TRBJ2-5	-	-	CASGLGTQETQYF	TGTGCTAGTGGTTTGGGGACACAAGAGACCCAGTACTTC
TRBV3-1/TRBV3-2	TRBJ2-1	-	-	CASSRESSYNEQFF	TGTGCCAGCAGCCGAGAGAGCTCCTACAATGAGCAGTTCTTC
TRBV9	TRBJ2-5	-	-	CASSVERGQETQYF	TGTGCCAGCAGCGTAGAGAGGGGGCAAGAGACCCAGTACTTC
TRBV28	TRBJ2-1	TRBD2	-	CASSLRGGSSYNEQFF	TGTGCCAGCAGTTTAAGAGGCGGGAGTTCCTACAATGAGCAGTTCTTC
TRBV7-2	TRBJ1-5	TRBD1	once	CASSLLGQISNQPQHF	TGTGCCAGCAGCTTATTGGGACAGATTAGCAATCAGCCCCAGCATTTT
TRBV19	TRBJ1-5	TRBD1	-	CASSIGQGGGSNQPQHF	TGTGCCAGTAGTATTGGACAGGGGGGAGGGAGCAATCAGCCCCAGCATTTT
TRBV4-2	TRBJ2-1	-	-	CASSQDEGTSYNEQFF	TGTGCCAGCAGCCAAGATGAAGGGACAAGTTACAATGAGCAGTTCTTC
TRBV3-1/TRBV3-2	TRBJ1-2	-	-	CASSQGGYGYTF	TGTGCCAGCAGCCAGGGAGGCTATGGCTACACCTTC
TRBV30	TRBJ2-3	TRBD2	-	CAWSVGLAGADTQYF	TGTGCCTGGAGTGTCGGACTAGCGGGAGCAGATACGCAGTATTTT
TRBV7-6	TRBJ2-6	TRBD1	-	CASSLTDRLYSGANVLTF	TGTGCCAGCAGCTTAACGGACAGGCTCTACTCTGGGGCCAACGTCCTGACTTTC
TRBV5-4	TRBJ1-2	TRBD1	few	CASSLEGGTGYGYTF	TGTGCCAGCAGCTTGGAGGGAGGGACAGGGTATGGCTACACCTTC
TRBV6-5	TRBJ1-2	-	few	CASSYNSFYGYTF	TGTGCCAGCAGTTATAACAGCTTCTATGGCTACACCTTC
TRBV20-1	TRBJ2-5	-	-	CSASRTLQETQYF	TGCAGTGCTAGTCGGACACTGCAAGAGACCCAGTACTTC
TRBV7-9	TRBJ2-1	TRBD1	-	CASSPRTGERNEQFF	TGTGCCAGCAGCCCCAGGACAGGGGAGAGGAATGAGCAGTTCTTC
TRBV7-9	TRBJ1-1	TRBD1	-	CASSFDRGGTEAFF	TGTGCCAGCAGCTTCGACAGGGGTGGGACTGAAGCTTTCTTT
TRBV19	TRBJ2-3	TRBD2	-	CASSNRGGTDTQYF	TGTGCCAGTAGTAATCGGGGGGGCACAGATACGCAGTATTTT
TRBV6-5	TRBJ1-5	-	-	CASSHGTGVGPQHF	TGTGCCAGCAGTCACGGGACGGGGGTAGGGCCCCAGCATTTT
TRBV3-1/TRBV3-2	TRBJ2-3	-	few	CASSQERRAQYF	TGTGCCAGCAGCCAAGAAAGGAGGGCGCAGTATTTT
TRBV9	TRBJ2-3	-	-	CASSVGRLVTDTQYF	TGTGCCAGCAGCGTAGGGCGACTGGTGACAGATACGCAGTATTTT
TRBV6-5	TRBJ2-7	TRBD1	-	CASSWDRGYEQYF	TGTGCCAGCAGCTGGGACAGGGGCTACGAGCAGTACTTC
TRBV15	TRBJ2-1	TRBD2	once	CATSRNRGLAGGVGDNEQFF	TGTGCCACCAGCAGGAATCGTGGACTAGCGGGAGGAGTGGGCGACAATGAGCAGTTCTTC
TRBV12-3/TRBV12-4	TRBJ2-7	TRBD1	few	CASRRTGLGEQYF	TGTGCCAGCAGGAGGACAGGGTTGGGCGAGCAGTACTTC
TRBV11-2	TRBJ2-7	-	few	CASSPGLLSYEQYF	TGTGCCAGCAGCCCGGGACTCCTAAGTTACGAGCAGTACTTC
TRBV19	TRBJ1-5	-	-	CATRTTGTNQPQHF	TGTGCCACCAGAACAACAGGTACAAATCAGCCCCAGCATTTT
TRBV28	TRBJ1-6	TRBD1	-	CASSTGNNSPLHF	TGTGCCAGTTCGACAGGGAACAATTCACCCCTCCACTTT
TRBV5-6	TRBJ2-7	-	-	CASSLMAGPYEQYF	TGTGCCAGCAGCTTGATGGCAGGGCCCTACGAGCAGTACTTC
TRBV9	TRBJ2-3	-	-	CASSSGVDTQYF	TGTGCCAGCAGCTCAGGGGTTGATACGCAGTATTTT
TRBV29-1	TRBJ2-6	-	once	CSVERVSGANVLTF	TGCAGCGTTGAACGGGTCTCTGGGGCCAACGTCCTGACTTTC
TRBV27	TRBJ2-1	TRBD1	-	CASSPRQGAANEQFF	TGTGCCAGCAGTCCCCGACAGGGGGCGGCAAATGAGCAGTTCTTC